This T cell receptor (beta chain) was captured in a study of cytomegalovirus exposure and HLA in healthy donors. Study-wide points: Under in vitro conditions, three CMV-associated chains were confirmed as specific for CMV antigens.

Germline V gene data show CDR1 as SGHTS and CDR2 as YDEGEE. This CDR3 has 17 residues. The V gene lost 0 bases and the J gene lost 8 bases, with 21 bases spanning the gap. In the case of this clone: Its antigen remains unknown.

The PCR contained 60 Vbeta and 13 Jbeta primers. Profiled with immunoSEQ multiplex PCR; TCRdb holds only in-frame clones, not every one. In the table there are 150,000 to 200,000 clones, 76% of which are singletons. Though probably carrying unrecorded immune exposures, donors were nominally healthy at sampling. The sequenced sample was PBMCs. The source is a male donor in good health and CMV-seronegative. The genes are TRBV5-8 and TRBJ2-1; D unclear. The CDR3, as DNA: TGTGCCAGCAGCTTGGATAACCGCTCCCCGGTAGAGTATGAGCAGTTCTTC. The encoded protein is CASSLDNRSPVEYEQFF.